Each of the 18 T cell receptor beta chains below was sequenced from the same sample in a study of T cells in Graves' hyperthyroidism and ophthalmopathy. RNA transcripts gave rise to amplified TCR beta CDR3 regions. HTBI primers drove first-round RT-PCR of the TCR CDR3. TCRdb used MiXCR to reprocess the multiplex PCR reads, holding one entry per CDR3 protein. The table has 700,000 or so distinct CDR3 sequences, 16% seen once. The sequencing sample was made of blood. The receptors were gathered from a man aged 18 to 30 with Graves' hyperthyroidism.

The sample holds many counts of this clonotype. This sequence joins TRBV12-3 or TRBV12-4 and TRBJ2-7, with 12 positions matching TRBD2. The CDR3 covers 14 residues. V lost 6 bases, J lost 2 bases, and 2 bases stayed unmatched. The CDR3 DNA reads TGTGCCAGCAGCGGACTAGCGGGGACCTACGAGCAGTACTTC. It yields the protein CASSGLAGTYEQYF.

This clonotype was seen a few times. The chain employs TRBV20-1 and TRBJ2-5, with a weak D call TRBD1 (7 bases). This CDR3 spans 14 amino acids. With 6 bases removed from V and 4 bases from J, the gap between germline ends came to 18 bases. Per the germline V gene, CDR1 is DFQATT and CDR2 is SNEGSKA (reference sequence). The CDR3, as DNA: TGCAGTGCCCTTAAATCAGGGGGAGGAGAGACCCAGTACTTC. Its protein product is CSALKSGGGETQYF.

The sample holds many counts of this clonotype. This chain joins TRBV6-1 and TRBJ2-7; tentatively, D is TRBD1 (6 bases). The CDR3 runs 13 residues. Germline V CDR1 and CDR2: MNHNS, SASEGT. Trimming cost V 3 bases and J 5 bases, with 11 bases left between them. CDR3 nucleotide sequence: TGTGCCAGCAGTGAGGCAGGGGTCGACGAGCAGTACTTC. It yields the protein CASSEAGVDEQYF.

This clonotype was seen ten or more times. The chain is built from TRBV25-1 and TRBJ1-1; 10 bases are shared with TRBD1. Germline V gene data show CDR1 as MGHDK and CDR2 as SYGVNS. This CDR3 is built from 14 residues. V gave up 8 bases and J gave up 10 bases; unmatched junction bases: 13. The CDR3 protein is CASGMTGGYVGAFF. Written as DNA, the CDR3 is TGTGCCAGCGGAATGACAGGGGGCTATGTGGGAGCTTTCTTT.

This clonotype was seen at least ten times. The chain combines TRBV9 with TRBJ1-2; TRBD1 aligns across 9 bases. The germline CDR1 and CDR2 sequences are SGDLS and YYNGEE. V was clipped by 6 bases and J by 7 bases; unmatched bases: 7. This CDR3 region has 13 residues. CDR3 loop: CASKPGQGFGYTF. Here the CDR3 DNA reads TGTGCCAGCAAGCCAGGACAGGGGTTTGGCTACACCTTC.

Many counts were recorded for this clonotype. The CDR3 bases are TGTGCCAGCAGTCCGACAGGGGTGTACCCCTATGGCTACACCTTC. As protein: CASSPTGVYPYGYTF. The genes are TRBV2 and TRBJ1-2, with TRBD1 matching over 8 bases. With 5 bases clipped from V and 4 bases from J, the junction kept 9 bases outside the gene matches. Germline CDR1 and CDR2: SNHLY and FYNNEI. The CDR3 is made up of 15 amino acids.

This clonotype was recorded at least ten times. The gene calls are TRBV30 and TRBJ1-5, with D uncertain. The CDR3 covers 19 residues. Germline V gives CDR1 GTSNPN, CDR2 SVGIG (reference sequence). V shed 1 base and J shed 0 bases, with 22 bases lying between them. The CDR3 coding sequence is TGTGCCTGGAGTGCCCGGGCTGGGAATAGAAGTTATAGCAATCAGCCCCAGCATTTT. Its protein is CAWSARAGNRSYSNQPQHF.

This chain links TRBV6-1 with TRBJ1-2, with 7 bases identical to TRBD1. The CDR3 runs to 13 residues. V shed 4 bases, J shed 7 bases, and the junction held 6 bases outside the gene matches. The germline V gene has CDR1 MNHNS and CDR2 SASEGT. CDR3 sequence: CASSGTGFSGYTF. The CDR3 DNA is TGTGCCAGCAGTGGGACAGGTTTCTCTGGCTACACCTTC.

At least ten counts were recorded for this clonotype. The chain uses TRBV12-3 or TRBV12-4 and TRBJ2-1; 9 positions agree with TRBD2. Trimming removed 5 bases from V and 10 bases from J; junction bases left unmatched: 12. The CDR3 totals 15 residues. CDR3 sequence: CASSRSGRNQREQFF. In DNA, the CDR3 is TGTGCCAGCAGTCGTAGCGGGAGAAATCAACGAGAGCAGTTCTTC.

The V gene is TRBV2, the J gene TRBJ2-7; D is undetermined. The CDR3 sequence is 11 residues long. With 7 bases removed from V and 9 bases from J, the gap between germline ends came to 13 bases. Germline CDR1 SNHLY, CDR2 FYNNEI. Here the CDR3 DNA reads TGTGCCAGCATTCGAGAGGTCAGGCAGTACTTC. Translated, it gives CASIREVRQYF. Together with reference TRBV2 and TRBJ2-7, the CDR3 gives the full variable domain: EPEVTQTPSHQVTQMGQEVILRCVPISNHLYFYWYRQILGQKVEFLVSFYNNEISEKSEIFDDQFSVERPDGSNFTLKIRSTKLEDSAMYFCASIREVRQYFGPGTRLTVT.

V and J are TRBV5-8 and TRBJ2-7; 12 bases match TRBD2. Germline values: CDR1 SGHTS, CDR2 YDEGEE. The CDR3 spans 17 residues. J gave up 0 bases and V 10 bases, and 14 bases lay outside the gene matches. The CDR3 nucleotides are TGTGCCGGACCGGGGGGGGCGACTAGCGGGAGCTCCTACGAGCAGTACTTC. Protein: CAGPGGATSGSSYEQYF.

The V gene is TRBV6-5, the J gene TRBJ1-2; unclear D gene. Trimming stripped 0 bases from V and 5 bases from J, with 7 bases between. Germline V CDR1 and CDR2: MNHEY, SVGAGI. This CDR3 region has 13 residues. Here the CDR3 DNA reads TGTGCCAGCAGTTACTCGGCGGCGTATGGCTACACCTTC. Translating it yields CASSYSAAYGYTF.

The chain has TRBV3-1 and TRBJ2-1, with D tentatively TRBD1 or TRBD2 (5 bases each). This CDR3 is built from 12 residues. V dropped 3 bases and J dropped 7 bases, with 7 bases sitting between them. The V gene's germline CDR1 is LGHDT and CDR2 YNNKEL (reference sequence). CDR3 region: CASSQGPNEQFF. The CDR3, as DNA: TGTGCCAGCAGCCAGGGACCGAATGAGCAGTTCTTC.

This chain links TRBV6-5 with TRBJ1-5, with D tentatively TRBD1 (5 bases). With 4 bases removed from V and 3 bases from J, the gap between germline ends came to 10 bases. This CDR3 spans 14 amino acids. Germline CDR1 MNHEY, CDR2 SVGAGI. CDR3 sequence reads: CASSSNGANQPQHF. CDR3 sequence (DNA): TGTGCCAGCAGTTCTAATGGGGCCAATCAGCCCCAGCATTTT.

The chain uses TRBV6-1 and TRBJ2-5, with D hard to call. V was pared by 2 bases and J by 1 base, with 11 bases between. Germline CDR1 is MNHNS and CDR2 is SASEGT. This CDR3 region has 15 residues. The CDR3 region has the DNA TGTGCCAGCAGTGAACGGTTACGCCCCCAAGAGACCCAGTACTTC. Amino acids: CASSERLRPQETQYF.

This sequence joins TRBV10-3 and TRBJ1-2; D uncertain. The CDR3 is 14 amino acids. V lost 6 bases and J lost 3, with 14 bases in between. Germline assignment: CDR1 ENHRY and CDR2 SYGVKD. CDR3: CAISPNREDYGYTF. The CDR3 region has the DNA TGTGCCATCAGCCCGAACCGGGAGGACTATGGCTACACCTTC.

The genes are TRBV6-2 or TRBV6-3 and TRBJ2-3, with no clear D. CDR1 and CDR2 (germline): MNHEY, SVGEGT. The V gene lost 0 bases and the J gene lost 6 bases, with 10 bases spanning the gap. The CDR3 has 14 residues. The CDR3: CASSYSSRVDTQYF. The DNA for the CDR3 is TGTGCCAGCAGTTACTCGAGTAGGGTGGATACGCAGTATTTT.

In this sample, this clonotype turned up a few times. The rearrangement joins TRBV2 to TRBJ1-4; possible D gene TRBD1, 5 bases. The CDR3 sequence is 14 residues long. Germline CDR1 reads SNHLY; CDR2 reads FYNNEI. Trimming shortened V by 3 bases and J by 2 bases, and 7 bases separated the two germline ends. The CDR3 loop reads CASSDRGTNEKLFF. The CDR3 coding sequence is TGTGCCAGCAGTGATCGGGGGACTAATGAAAAACTGTTTTTT.